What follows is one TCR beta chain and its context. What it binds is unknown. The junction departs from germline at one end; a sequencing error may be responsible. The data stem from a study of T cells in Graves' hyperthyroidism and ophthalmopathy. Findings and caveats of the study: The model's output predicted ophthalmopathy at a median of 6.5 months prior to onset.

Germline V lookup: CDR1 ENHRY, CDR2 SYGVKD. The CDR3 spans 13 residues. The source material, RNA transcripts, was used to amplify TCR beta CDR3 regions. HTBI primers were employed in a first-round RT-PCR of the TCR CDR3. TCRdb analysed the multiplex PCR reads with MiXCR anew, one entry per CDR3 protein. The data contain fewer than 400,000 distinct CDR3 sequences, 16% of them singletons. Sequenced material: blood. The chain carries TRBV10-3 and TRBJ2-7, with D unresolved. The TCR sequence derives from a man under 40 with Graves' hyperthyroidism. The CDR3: CASSYSGTYEQYF. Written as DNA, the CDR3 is TGTGCCAGCAGTTACTCGGGTACCTACGAGCAGTACTTC.